The following is a T cell receptor beta chain sequence with its context. Its antigen is not known. The sample is drawn from a study of human T cells and chemical hapten exposure. Study-wide results and caveats: DPC sensitization left the count of TCRs above 1 in 1000 unchanged.

TCRdb reprocessed the RACE reads via MiXCR and lists one record per CDR3 protein. Counted here are approximately 260,000 distinct CDR3 sequences, about 9.4% occurring once; the ten biggest clones make up 2% to 2.5%. Time point here: pre-sensitization, week 0. The treatment is: therapeutic diphenylcyclopropenone sensitization with weekly scalp DPC. Alopecia patients, 18 to 70 years old and DPC-suitable, served as donors. The CDR3 sequence is 15 residues long. The germline V and J ends were trimmed by 6 bases and 7 bases, with 21 bases remaining between them. Germline CDR1 reads SQVTM; CDR2 reads ANQGSEA.

Sequenced material: whole blood, taken in connection with sensitization to the hapten diphenylcyclopropenone (DPC). The clonotype was recovered from a woman in her thirties or forties with alopecia areata. Some clones in this sample may be carry-over from other donors' samples. The chain carries TRBV29-1 and TRBJ2-2; D is perhaps TRBD1 or TRBD2 (5 bases each). Here the CDR3 DNA reads TGCAGCGTAAGGTTCGGGACCCCCACCGGCGGGGAGCTGTTTTTT. Protein product: CSVRFGTPTGGELFF.